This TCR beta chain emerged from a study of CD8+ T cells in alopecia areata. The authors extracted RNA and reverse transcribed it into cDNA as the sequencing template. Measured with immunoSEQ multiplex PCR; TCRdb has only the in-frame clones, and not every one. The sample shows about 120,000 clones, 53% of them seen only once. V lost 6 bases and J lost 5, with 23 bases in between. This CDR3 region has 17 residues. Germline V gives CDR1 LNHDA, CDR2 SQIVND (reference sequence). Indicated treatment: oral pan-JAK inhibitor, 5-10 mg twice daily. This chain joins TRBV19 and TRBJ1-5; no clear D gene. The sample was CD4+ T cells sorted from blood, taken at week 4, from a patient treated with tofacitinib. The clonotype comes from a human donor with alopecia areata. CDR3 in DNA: TGTGCCAGTAGCTTCATCCGGGCCACGAACCTGTATCAGCCCCAGCATTTT. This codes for CASSFIRATNLYQPQHF.